These 23 T cell receptor beta chains originate from one sample sequenced in a study of T cell changes during pregnancy in multiple sclerosis. Some clones are missing from TCRdb's copy, which holds only in-frame ones; the method was immunoSEQ multiplex PCR. Of about 38,000 clones listed, 94% are singletons. Sequenced material: CD4+ T cells from peripheral blood mononuclear cells, taken in the second trimester of pregnancy. The receptors stem from a female donor with multiple sclerosis, enrolled in a pregnancy study.

The rearrangement uses TRBV5-8 and TRBJ1-2; a possible D gene is TRBD1 (5 bases). Trimming shortened V by 2 bases and J by 8 bases, and 10 bases separated the two germline ends. CDR1 and CDR2 (germline): SGHTS, YDEGEE. CDR3 length: 12 residues. The CDR3 region has the DNA TGTGCCAGCAGCTTACCAGGGTTCGGCTACACCTTC. It encodes CASSLPGFGYTF.

The J gene is TRBJ2-7, the V gene TRBV6-5; tentatively, D is TRBD1 (6 bases). V gave up 2 bases and J gave up 0 bases, with 11 bases separating them. Germline-derived CDR1 and CDR2 are MNHEY and SVGAGI. This CDR3 comprises 15 residues. Here the CDR3 reads CASSYDRPSSYEQYF. For the CDR3, the DNA is TGTGCCAGCAGTTACGACAGGCCGAGCTCCTACGAGCAGTACTTC.

V usage is TRBV5-4 and J usage is TRBJ2-1; 7 bases are shared with TRBD1. This CDR3 region has 16 residues. Trimming cost V 3 bases and J 5 bases; bases outside gene matches: 11. From germline, CDR1 is SGHNT and CDR2 YYREEE (reference sequence). DNA for the CDR3: TGTGCCAGCAGCTCCCCCCGACAGGGAGCAAACAATGAGCAGTTCTTC. Its protein product is CASSSPRQGANNEQFF.

This clone was picked up one time. The rearrangement joins TRBV7-2 to TRBJ2-3; 7 nucleotides agree with TRBD1. Germline V gives CDR1 SGHTA, CDR2 FQGNSA. This CDR3 region has 16 residues. J gave up 2 bases and V 4 bases, and 9 bases lay outside the gene matches. The CDR3 reads CASSSYGTALTDTQYF. CDR3 nucleotide sequence: TGTGCCAGCAGCTCATATGGGACAGCACTCACAGATACGCAGTATTTT.

The chain uses TRBV7-8 and TRBJ1-6; tentative D call: TRBD1 (5 bases). Germline V gives CDR1 SGHVS, CDR2 FQNEAQ. The V and J ends lost 5 bases and 9 bases respectively, with 11 bases between them. The CDR3 has 13 amino acids. The CDR3 DNA sequence: TGTGCCAGCAGCCCACAAAGGGGTTCACCCCTCCACTTT. Translation: CASSPQRGSPLHF.

The V call is TRBV11-1, the J call TRBJ1-5; D unresolved. The CDR3 consists of 13 residues. Trimming cost V 2 bases and J 5 bases, with 7 bases left between them. CDR1 is SGHAT, CDR2 FQDESV, per germline (reference sequence). CDR3: CASSLSGDQPQHF. In DNA form, the CDR3 reads TGTGCCAGCAGCTTATCCGGGGATCAGCCCCAGCATTTT.

CDR3 in amino acids: CASSPTGRSEKLFF. CDR3 bases: TGCGCCAGCAGCCCGACAGGCCGATCAGAAAAACTGTTTTTT. The rearrangement uses TRBV4-1 and TRBJ1-4, with D tentatively TRBD1 (6 bases). The germline V gene has CDR1 MGHRA and CDR2 YSYEKL. The CDR3 contains 14 residues. The V gene lost 4 bases and the J gene lost 8 bases, with 14 bases spanning the gap.

This chain links TRBV4-2 with TRBJ2-1; TRBD2 aligns across 12 bases. Germline V gene sequence: CDR1 LGHNA, CDR2 YNFKEQ. This CDR3 contains 18 residues. J gave up 4 bases and V 0 bases, and 7 bases lay outside the gene matches. The CDR3 DNA reads TGTGCCAGCAGCCAAGACCCGGCTAGCGGGGGGGCGTACAATGAGCAGTTCTTC. Protein: CASSQDPASGGAYNEQFF.

V usage is TRBV10-3 and J usage is TRBJ1-5; a possible D gene is TRBD1 (5 bases). The CDR3 is 13 amino acids. Germline V gene data show CDR1 as ENHRY and CDR2 as SYGVKD. Trimming shortened V by 8 bases and J by 2 bases, and 10 bases separated the two germline ends. The CDR3 DNA reads TGTGCCATCTCGGTAGGGGGCAATCAGCCCCAGCATTTT. Protein: CAISVGGNQPQHF.

The V and J genes are TRBV5-1 and TRBJ2-7, with 13 positions matching TRBD2. CDR1 is SGHRS, CDR2 YFSETQ, per germline. The CDR3 spans 15 residues. Trimming at V came to 4 bases and at J to 1 base, leaving 2 bases not matched to a gene. The CDR3 is CASSPGLAGSYEQYF. CDR3 DNA: TGCGCCAGCAGCCCGGGACTAGCGGGATCCTACGAGCAGTACTTC.

The rearrangement links TRBV11-3 to TRBJ2-1; TRBD2 matches 7 bases. Germline lookup yields CDR1 SGHNT and CDR2 YENEEA. After removal of 3 bases from V and 3 bases from J, the junction contained 2 bases not matched to a gene. This CDR3 has 14 residues. The DNA for the CDR3 is TGTGCCAGCAGCTTTTCGGGGGGCTACAATGAGCAGTTCTTC. Translation: CASSFSGGYNEQFF. The full variable domain, rest sourced from reference TRBV11-3 and TRBJ2-1, is EAGVVQSPRYKIIEKKQPVAFWCNPISGHNTLYWYLQNLGQGPELLIRYENEEAVDDSQLPKDRFSAERLKGVDSTLKIQPAELGDSAVYLCASSFSGGYNEQFFGPGTRLTVL.

This rearrangement joins TRBV7-9 to TRBJ1-1; no reliable D call. The CDR3 is 16 residues long. CDR1 and CDR2 from the germline V gene are SEHNR and FQNEAQ (reference sequence). V lost 6 bases and J lost 4, with 21 bases in between. CDR3 amino acids: CASSFPPRSPGTEAFF. CDR3 nucleotide sequence: TGTGCCAGCAGTTTCCCGCCGCGAAGTCCGGGCACTGAAGCTTTCTTT.

The rearrangement joins TRBV2 to TRBJ2-7, with TRBD2 identical over 8 bases. The CDR3 loop spans 13 amino acids. Unmatched junction bases numbered 9, after V lost 10 bases and J lost 4 bases. Germline V gene lookup returns CDR1 SNHLY and CDR2 FYNNEI. CDR3 sequence (DNA): TGTGCCACCAGCGGGAGTAGTCCATACGAGCAGTACTTC. It translates to CATSGSSPYEQYF.

The chain links TRBV7-2 to TRBJ2-7; TRBD2 agrees at 10 bases. Germline assignment: CDR1 SGHTA and CDR2 FQGNSA. V shed 2 bases, J shed 2 bases, and the junction held 3 bases outside the gene matches. The CDR3 is 15 amino acids. CDR3 in amino acids: CASSLSGGAPYEQYF. The CDR3 bases are TGTGCCAGCAGCTTAAGCGGGGGGGCACCCTACGAGCAGTACTTC.

The V and J genes are TRBV5-1 and TRBJ1-6; D is undetermined. Germline-derived CDR1 and CDR2 are SGHRS and YFSETQ. V dropped 1 base and J dropped 5 bases, with 13 bases sitting between them. The CDR3 is 16 residues long. CDR3 sequence (DNA): TGCGCCAGCAGCTTGTCTGTGGGGAGAAATAATTCACCCCTCCACTTT. This translates into CASSLSVGRNNSPLHF.

The CDR3 DNA is TGTGCCAGCAGCTTAATCCGGGGTACTAGCGGGGGGGCGACAGATACGCAGTATTTT. Its protein product is CASSLIRGTSGGATDTQYF. The rearrangement joins TRBV7-2 to TRBJ2-3, with 13 bases lining up with TRBD2. CDR1 is SGHTA and CDR2 is FQGNSA in the germline V gene. V was pared by 2 bases and J by 3 bases, with 11 bases of the junction left unmatched. The CDR3 sequence is 19 residues long.

The CDR3 here is CASTRRGPSTDTQYF. Written as DNA, the CDR3 is TGTGCCAGCACCCGCAGGGGCCCTAGCACAGATACGCAGTATTTT. The chain uses TRBV19 and TRBJ2-3, with D perhaps matching TRBD1 (6 bases). The CDR3 sequence is 15 residues long. Germline loops: CDR1 LNHDA, CDR2 SQIVND (reference sequence). Trimming left V 9 bases short and J 0 bases short, with 16 bases between.

This rearrangement joins TRBV7-9 to TRBJ2-5; 7 positions match TRBD2. CDR3 length equals 15 residues. V trimming: 5 bases; J trimming: 3 bases; junction bases outside the gene matches: 9. The V gene's germline CDR1 is SEHNR and CDR2 FQNEAQ (reference sequence). In nucleotides, the CDR3 is TGTGCCAGCAGCCCGGAGCTAGCGGTGAAAGAGACCCAGTACTTC. This translates into CASSPELAVKETQYF. The complete variable domain, with remaining parts taken from reference TRBV7-9 and TRBJ2-5, reads DTGVSQNPRHKITKRGQNVTFRCDPISEHNRLYWYRQTLGQGPEFLTYFQNEAQLEKSRLLSDRFSAERPKGSFSTLEIQRTEQGDSAMYLCASSPELAVKETQYFGPGTRLLVL.

The CDR3 loop is CASSPLAGGSNEQFF. CDR3 nucleotides: TGTGCCAGCAGTCCACTAGCGGGAGGATCCAATGAGCAGTTCTTC. The chain couples TRBV27 to TRBJ2-1; 12 nucleotides agree with TRBD2. The CDR3 has 15 amino acids. Unmatched junction bases numbered 5, after V lost 5 bases and J lost 6 bases. The germline CDR1 and CDR2 sequences are MNHEY and SMNVEV (reference sequence).

This chain uses TRBV7-3 with TRBJ2-5, with 9 bases aligning to TRBD2. This CDR3 comprises 16 residues. J lost 9 bases, V lost 3 bases, and 14 bases had no gene match. CDR1 and CDR2 (germline): SGHTA, FQGTGA. CDR3 sequence reads: CASSFQPGVAGEPQYF. DNA of the CDR3: TGTGCCAGCAGCTTCCAGCCGGGAGTAGCGGGGGAGCCCCAGTACTTC.

This chain joins TRBV30 and TRBJ1-2; weak D call: TRBD1 (6 bases). In germline, CDR1 is GTSNPN, CDR2 SVGIG (reference sequence). V lost 4 bases to trimming and J lost 6 bases, with 12 bases between them. The CDR3 totals 12 residues. CDR3 nucleotide sequence: TGTGCCTGGAATCGGGCAGGGGATGGCTACACCTTC. Protein sequence: CAWNRAGDGYTF.

V gene TRBV7-2 combines with J gene TRBJ2-3; 9 bases match TRBD1. CDR3 length: 15 residues. The J segment lost 2 bases and the V segment lost 5 bases, leaving 5 bases of the junction unmatched. Germline assignment: CDR1 SGHTA and CDR2 FQGNSA. The CDR3 protein is CASSLQGAVTDTQYF. The CDR3 coding sequence is TGTGCCAGCAGCCTACAGGGGGCCGTCACAGATACGCAGTATTTT.

This chain joins TRBV5-4 and TRBJ1-5; possibly TRBD1 for D (5 bases). CDR1 is SGHNT, CDR2 YYREEE, per germline (reference sequence). The V gene lost 2 bases and the J gene lost 5 bases, with 14 bases spanning the gap. The CDR3 is made up of 15 amino acids. The DNA of the CDR3 is TGTGCCAGCAGCTTTGGGCAGGGCGTTGATCAGCCCCAGCATTTT. Protein sequence: CASSFGQGVDQPQHF.